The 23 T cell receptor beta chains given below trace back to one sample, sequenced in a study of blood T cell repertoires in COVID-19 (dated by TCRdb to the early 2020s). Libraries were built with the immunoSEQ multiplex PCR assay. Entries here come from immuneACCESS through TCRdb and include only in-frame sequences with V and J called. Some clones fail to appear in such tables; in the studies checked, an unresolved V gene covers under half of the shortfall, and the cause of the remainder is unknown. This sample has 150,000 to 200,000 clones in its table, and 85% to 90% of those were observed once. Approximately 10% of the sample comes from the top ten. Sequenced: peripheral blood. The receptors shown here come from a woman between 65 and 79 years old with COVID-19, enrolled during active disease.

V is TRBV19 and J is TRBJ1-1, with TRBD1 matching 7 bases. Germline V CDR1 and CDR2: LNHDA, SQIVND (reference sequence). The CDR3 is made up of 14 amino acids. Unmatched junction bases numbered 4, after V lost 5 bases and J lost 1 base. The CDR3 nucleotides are TGTGCCAGTAGTGTGACAGGGACGAACACTGAAGCTTTCTTT. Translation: CASSVTGTNTEAFF.

CDR3 sequence reads: CASSGAGADSPLHF. Here the CDR3 DNA reads TGTGCCAGCAGCGGAGCGGGGGCGGATTCACCCCTCCACTTT. This chain joins TRBV9 and TRBJ1-6; D is perhaps TRBD1 (6 bases). CDR3 length: 14 residues. Looked up from germline, CDR1 is SGDLS and CDR2 is YYNGEE. V shed 3 bases and J shed 8 bases, with 12 bases lying between them.

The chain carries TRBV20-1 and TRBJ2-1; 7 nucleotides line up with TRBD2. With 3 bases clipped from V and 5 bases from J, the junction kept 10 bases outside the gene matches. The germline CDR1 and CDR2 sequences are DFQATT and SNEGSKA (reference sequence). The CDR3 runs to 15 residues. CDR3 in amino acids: CSASFRAGLHNEQFF. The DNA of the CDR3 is TGCAGTGCTAGTTTTCGAGCGGGGTTACACAATGAGCAGTTCTTC.

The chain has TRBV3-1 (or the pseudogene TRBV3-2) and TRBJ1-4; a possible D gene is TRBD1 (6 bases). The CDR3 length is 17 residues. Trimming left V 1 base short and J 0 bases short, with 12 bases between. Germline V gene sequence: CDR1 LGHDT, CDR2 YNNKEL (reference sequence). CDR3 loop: CASSQAEQGATNEKLFF. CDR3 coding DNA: TGTGCCAGCAGCCAAGCAGAACAGGGCGCAACTAATGAAAAACTGTTTTTT.

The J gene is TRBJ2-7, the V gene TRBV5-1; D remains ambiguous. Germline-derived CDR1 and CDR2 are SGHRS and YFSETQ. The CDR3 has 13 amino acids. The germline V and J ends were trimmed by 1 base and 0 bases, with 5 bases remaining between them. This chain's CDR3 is CASSLLSSYEQYF. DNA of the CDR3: TGCGCCAGCAGCTTGCTCAGCTCCTACGAGCAGTACTTC.

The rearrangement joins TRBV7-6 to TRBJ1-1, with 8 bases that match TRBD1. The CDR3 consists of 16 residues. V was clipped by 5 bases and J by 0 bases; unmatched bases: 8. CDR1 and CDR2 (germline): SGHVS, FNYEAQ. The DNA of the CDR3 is TGTGCCAGCAGCCCCGGACAGGGTCCCATGAACACTGAAGCTTTCTTT. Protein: CASSPGQGPMNTEAFF.

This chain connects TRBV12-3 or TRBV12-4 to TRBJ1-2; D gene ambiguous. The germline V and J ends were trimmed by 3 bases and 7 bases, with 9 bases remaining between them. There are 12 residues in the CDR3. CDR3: CASSFTGGGYTF. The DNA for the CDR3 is TGTGCCAGCAGTTTTACGGGAGGTGGCTACACCTTC.

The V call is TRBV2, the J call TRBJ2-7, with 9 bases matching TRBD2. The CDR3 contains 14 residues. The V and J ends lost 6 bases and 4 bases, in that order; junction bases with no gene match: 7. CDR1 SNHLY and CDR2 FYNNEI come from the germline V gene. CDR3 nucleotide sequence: TGTGCCAGCAGGCTTGCTAGCGGGGCGTACGAGCAGTACTTC. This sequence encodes CASRLASGAYEQYF.

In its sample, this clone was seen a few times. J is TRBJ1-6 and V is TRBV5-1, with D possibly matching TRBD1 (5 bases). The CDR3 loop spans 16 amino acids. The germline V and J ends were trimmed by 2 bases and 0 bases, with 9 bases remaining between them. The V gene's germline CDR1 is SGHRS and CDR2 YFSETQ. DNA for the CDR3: TGCGCCAGCAGCTTCGACAGCCTCTCCTATAATTCACCCCTCCACTTT. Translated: CASSFDSLSYNSPLHF.

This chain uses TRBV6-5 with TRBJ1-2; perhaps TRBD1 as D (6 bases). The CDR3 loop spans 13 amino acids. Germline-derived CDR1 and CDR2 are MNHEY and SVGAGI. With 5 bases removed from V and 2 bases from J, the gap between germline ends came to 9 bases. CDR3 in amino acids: CASSPTGNYGYTF. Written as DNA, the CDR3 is TGTGCCAGCAGTCCGACAGGAAACTATGGCTACACCTTC.

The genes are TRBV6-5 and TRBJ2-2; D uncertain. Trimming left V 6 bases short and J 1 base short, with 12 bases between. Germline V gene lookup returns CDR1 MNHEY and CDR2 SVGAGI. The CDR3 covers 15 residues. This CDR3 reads CASSPRTQNTGELFF. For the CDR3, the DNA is TGTGCCAGCAGCCCCAGAACCCAGAACACCGGGGAGCTGTTTTTT.

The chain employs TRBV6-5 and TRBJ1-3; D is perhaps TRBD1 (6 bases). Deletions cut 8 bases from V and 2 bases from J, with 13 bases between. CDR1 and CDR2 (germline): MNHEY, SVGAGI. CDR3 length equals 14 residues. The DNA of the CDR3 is TGTGCCAGCGAGCGGGGGGCGGCTGGAAACACCATATATTTT. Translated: CASERGAAGNTIYF.

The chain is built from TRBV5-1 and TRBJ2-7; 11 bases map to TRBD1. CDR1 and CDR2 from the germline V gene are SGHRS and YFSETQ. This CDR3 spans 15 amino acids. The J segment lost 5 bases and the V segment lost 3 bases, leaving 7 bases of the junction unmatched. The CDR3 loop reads CASSSRTGGGDEQYF. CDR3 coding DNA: TGCGCCAGCAGCTCCCGGACAGGGGGCGGGGACGAGCAGTACTTC.

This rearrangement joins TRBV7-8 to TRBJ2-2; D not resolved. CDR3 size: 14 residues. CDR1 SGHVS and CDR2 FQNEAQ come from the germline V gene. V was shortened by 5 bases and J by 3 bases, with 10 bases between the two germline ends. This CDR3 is CASSTRLYTGELFF. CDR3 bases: TGTGCCAGCAGCACCCGGTTATACACCGGGGAGCTGTTTTTT.

This chain's CDR3 is CASSTGQSNTEAFF. The CDR3 region has the DNA TGCGCCAGCAGCACAGGACAATCTAACACTGAAGCTTTCTTT. This rearrangement joins TRBV5-1 to TRBJ1-1, with D perhaps TRBD1 (5 bases). The CDR3 runs 14 residues. V was clipped by 4 bases and J by 2 bases, with 12 bases between them. Germline loops: CDR1 SGHRS, CDR2 YFSETQ.

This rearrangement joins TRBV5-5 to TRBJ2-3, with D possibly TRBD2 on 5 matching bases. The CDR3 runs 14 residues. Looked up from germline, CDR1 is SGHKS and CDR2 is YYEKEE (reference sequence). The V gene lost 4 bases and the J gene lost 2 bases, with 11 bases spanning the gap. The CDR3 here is CASSPEGATDTQYF. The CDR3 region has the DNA TGTGCCAGCAGCCCCGAGGGAGCCACAGATACGCAGTATTTT.

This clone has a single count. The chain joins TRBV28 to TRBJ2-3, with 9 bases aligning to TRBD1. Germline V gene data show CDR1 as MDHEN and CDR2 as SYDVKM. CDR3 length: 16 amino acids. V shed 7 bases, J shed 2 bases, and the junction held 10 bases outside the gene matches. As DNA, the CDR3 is TGTGCCAGCACCCCTCTCGGGACAGGGATCACAGATACGCAGTATTTT. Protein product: CASTPLGTGITDTQYF.

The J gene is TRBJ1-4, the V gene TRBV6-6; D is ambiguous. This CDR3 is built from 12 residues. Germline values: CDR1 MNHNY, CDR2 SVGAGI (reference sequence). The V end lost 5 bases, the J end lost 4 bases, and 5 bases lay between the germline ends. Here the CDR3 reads CASSLINEKLFF. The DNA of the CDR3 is TGTGCCAGCAGTCTTATTAATGAAAAACTGTTTTTT.

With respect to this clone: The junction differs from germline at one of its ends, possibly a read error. CDR3 sequence: CSAEGGQTTYF. As DNA, the CDR3 is TGCAGTGCGGAGGGGGGGCAGACTACTTACTTT. The V and J genes are TRBV20-1 and TRBJ1-1; D is perhaps TRBD1 (6 bases). The CDR3 extends over 11 amino acids. Per germline, CDR1 DFQATT and CDR2 SNEGSKA (reference sequence).

The CDR3 region is CASSQWDSYEQYF. DNA of the CDR3: TGTGCCAGCAGCCAATGGGACAGCTACGAGCAGTACTTC. The rearrangement uses TRBV3-1 (or the pseudogene TRBV3-2) and TRBJ2-7, with 7 bases lining up with TRBD1. The V and J ends lost 2 bases and 3 bases, in that order; junction bases with no gene match: 1. From germline, CDR1 is LGHDT and CDR2 YNNKEL (reference sequence). CDR3 length: 13 amino acids.

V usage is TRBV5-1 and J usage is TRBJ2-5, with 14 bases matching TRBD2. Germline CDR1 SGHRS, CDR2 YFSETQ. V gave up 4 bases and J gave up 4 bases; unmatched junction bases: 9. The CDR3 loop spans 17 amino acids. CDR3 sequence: CASSPGRGLAGGETQYF. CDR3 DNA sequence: TGCGCCAGCAGCCCTGGTAGAGGACTAGCGGGGGGAGAGACCCAGTACTTC. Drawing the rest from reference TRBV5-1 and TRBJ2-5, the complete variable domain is KAGVTQTPRYLIKTRGQQVTLSCSPISGHRSVSWYQQTPGQGLQFLFEYFSETQRNKGNFPGRFSGRQFSNSRSEMNVSTLELGDSALYLCASSPGRGLAGGETQYFGPGTRLLVL.

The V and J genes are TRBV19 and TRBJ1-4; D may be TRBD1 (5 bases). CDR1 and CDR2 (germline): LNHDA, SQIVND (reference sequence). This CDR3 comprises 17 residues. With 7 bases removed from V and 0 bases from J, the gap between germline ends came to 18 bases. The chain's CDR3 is CASTPNGHLATNEKLFF. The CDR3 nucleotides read TGTGCCAGTACCCCTAACGGACACCTTGCAACTAATGAAAAACTGTTTTTT.

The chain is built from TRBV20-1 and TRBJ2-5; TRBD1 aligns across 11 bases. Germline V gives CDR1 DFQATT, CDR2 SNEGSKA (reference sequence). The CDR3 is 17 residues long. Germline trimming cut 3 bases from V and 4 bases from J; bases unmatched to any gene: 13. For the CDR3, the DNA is TGCAGTGCTAGTAATCCTGAGGACAGGGGGCCACGAGAGACCCAGTACTTC. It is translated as CSASNPEDRGPRETQYF.